The entry that follows covers one TCR beta chain sequence. This record belongs to a study of blood T cell repertoires in COVID-19. Background on the study: COVID-19 samples, acute and convalescent, were from the United States, Italy and Spain. T cells, B-cell-depleted T cells, or PBMCs provided the cDNA or gDNA that served as material.

Original data processing: Estimates of nucleated cell counts were drawn from the amplification of reference gene primers. Here immunoSEQ multiplex PCR was the method, and the copy in TCRdb shows in-frame clones only, minus some. From that table come the V and J calls and clone size; the DNA was used to work out D and trimming. The repertoire consists of some 150,000 clones, with roughly 84% occurring once and the leading ten covering approximately 10%. This receptor was obtained from a woman in her fifties or sixties with acute or convalescent COVID-19. The material sequenced was peripheral blood.

CDR3 DNA sequence: TGTGCCAGTAGTAACGGACAGGGCTACGAGCAGTACTTC. Protein: CASSNGQGYEQYF. V gene TRBV19 combines with J gene TRBJ2-7, with 8 nucleotides matching TRBD1. Germline assignment: CDR1 LNHDA and CDR2 SQIVND (reference sequence). The CDR3 length is 13 residues. The trim removed 4 bases at V and 3 bases at J, leaving 2 bases unmatched.